The 30 T cell receptor beta chains presented below share a single source sample, sequenced in a study of long-term antiretroviral therapy in people with HIV. The assay used was immunoSEQ (version v3.0), run at survey level. The data were produced by immunoSEQ multiplex PCR, yet TCRdb's version contains in-frame clones alone and is incomplete. Altogether about 32,000 clones are present, around 97% being singletons, with the ten largest covering under 2.5%. The sample was unsorted PBMCs, taken 7.6 years after starting antiretroviral therapy. The receptors derive from a young man with HIV.

V usage is TRBV7-8 and J usage is TRBJ2-5, with 9 bases lining up with TRBD2. This CDR3 comprises 16 residues. The ends lost 1 base at V and 4 bases at J; junction bases unmatched: 7. Per the germline V gene, CDR1 is SGHVS and CDR2 is FQNEAQ. The CDR3 nucleotides read TGTGCCAGCAGCTTAGTGGCTAGCGGGGCGGGAGAGACCCAGTACTTC. Residues: CASSLVASGAGETQYF. Complete variable domain (other parts from reference TRBV7-8 and TRBJ2-5): GAGVSQSPRYKVAKRGQDVALRCDPISGHVSLFWYQQALGQGPEFLTYFQNEAQLDKSGLPSDRFFAERPEGSVSTLKIQRTQQEDSAVYLCASSLVASGAGETQYFGPGTRLLVL.

The rearrangement links TRBV6-1 to TRBJ2-5; 11 bases are shared with TRBD2. Germline CDR1 is MNHNS and CDR2 is SASEGT. With 6 bases clipped from V and 4 bases from J, the junction kept 7 bases outside the gene matches. This CDR3 is built from 15 residues. CDR3 loop: CASSVTSGSVETQYF. The CDR3 coding sequence is TGTGCCAGCAGCGTTACTAGCGGGAGTGTAGAGACCCAGTACTTC.

The CDR3 loop reads CASSQDSFLNEQFF. CDR3 bases: TGTGCCAGCAGCCAGGACAGTTTTTTGAATGAGCAGTTCTTC. V usage is TRBV2 and J usage is TRBJ2-1, with D perhaps TRBD1 (6 bases). V was trimmed by 6 bases and J by 7 bases, leaving 16 bases between them. The CDR3 is made up of 14 amino acids. Germline CDR1 is SNHLY and CDR2 is FYNNEI.

The rearrangement joins TRBV4-2 to TRBJ2-2; 7 bases line up with TRBD2. CDR1 and CDR2 (germline): LGHNA, YNFKEQ. The CDR3 loop spans 14 amino acids. The V segment lost 3 bases and the J segment 7 bases; nucleotides outside the gene matches: 5. This chain's CDR3 is CASSQAGRDGELFF. In DNA form, the CDR3 reads TGTGCCAGCAGCCAGGCGGGGAGGGACGGGGAGCTGTTTTTT.

The rearrangement uses TRBV5-1 and TRBJ1-1; D not certain. The germline V and J ends were trimmed by 0 bases and 1 base, with 4 bases remaining between them. Germline CDR1 reads SGHRS; CDR2 reads YFSETQ. The CDR3 has 13 amino acids. The CDR3 region has the DNA TGCGCCAGCAGCTTGGGGGGGAACACTGAAGCTTTCTTT. Its protein is CASSLGGNTEAFF.

The rearrangement uses TRBV5-3 and TRBJ1-1, with D perhaps matching TRBD1 (6 bases). TRBV5-3 is labeled an ORF, and its function is uncertain. The CDR3 sequence is 17 residues long. Trimming pared 3 bases from V and 5 bases from J, leaving 23 bases between. Written as DNA, the CDR3 is TGTGCCAGAAGCTCTTACAGGGTAGAATGGAGGGTTACTGAAGCTTTCTTT. It codes for CARSSYRVEWRVTEAFF.

The chain employs TRBV27 and TRBJ2-2; D remains unclear. Trimming removed 5 bases from V and 2 bases from J, with 9 bases in between. CDR3 size: 14 residues. The V gene's germline CDR1 is MNHEY and CDR2 SMNVEV (reference sequence). CDR3 sequence reads: CASSRQTNTGELFF. Here the CDR3 DNA reads TGTGCCAGCAGTCGTCAGACAAACACCGGGGAGCTGTTTTTT.

V usage is TRBV18 and J usage is TRBJ2-7, with D tentatively TRBD2 (5 bases). Trimming cost V 3 bases and J 6 bases, with 12 bases left between them. Germline values: CDR1 KGHSH, CDR2 LQKENI. CDR3 length equals 13 residues. The CDR3 sequence is CASSPLEGSEQYF. The CDR3 coding sequence is TGTGCCAGCTCACCCCTAGAGGGCTCCGAGCAGTACTTC.

This chain uses TRBV2 with TRBJ2-1; 10 nucleotides align to TRBD2. The CDR3 covers 14 residues. Germline V gene data show CDR1 as SNHLY and CDR2 as FYNNEI. Losses at the gene ends were 7 bases for V and 4 bases for J; bases not matched to a gene: 4. The CDR3 DNA reads as TGTGCCAGCACCGGGACTAGCGATTACAATGAGCAGTTCTTC. It yields the protein CASTGTSDYNEQFF.

CDR3 bases: TGTGCCAGCAGCTTTGCTCAGCCCCAGCATTTT. This translates into CASSFAQPQHF. The V and J genes are TRBV7-3 and TRBJ1-5; D call uncertain. This CDR3 is built from 11 residues. Germline-derived CDR1 and CDR2 are SGHTA and FQGTGA. V dropped 3 bases and J dropped 6 bases, with 3 bases sitting between them. The complete variable domain, with remaining parts taken from reference TRBV7-3 and TRBJ1-5, reads GAGVSQTPSNKVTEKGKYVELRCDPISGHTALYWYRQSLGQGPEFLIYFQGTGAADDSGLPNDRFFAVRPEGSVSTLKIQRTERGDSAVYLCASSFAQPQHFGDGTRLSIL.

The chain links TRBV11-2 to TRBJ2-5; perhaps TRBD2 as D (5 bases). The ends were cut back, 7 bases at V and 5 bases at J, with 20 bases in the middle. Germline CDR1 is SGHAT and CDR2 is FQNNGV. There are 15 residues in the CDR3. The CDR3 spells CASKRTEKEVETQYF. The DNA for the CDR3 is TGTGCCAGCAAACGAACGGAAAAGGAGGTGGAGACCCAGTACTTC.

The rearrangement joins TRBV14 to TRBJ2-7; D gene uncertain. The CDR3 totals 12 residues. Germline CDR1 and CDR2: SGHDN and FVKESK. The germline V and J ends were trimmed by 4 bases and 3 bases, with 7 bases remaining between them. The CDR3 DNA sequence: TGTGCCAGCAGCCGAGCCGGCTACGAGCAGTACTTC. This translates into CASSRAGYEQYF. Based on the CDR3 plus reference TRBV14 and TRBJ2-7, the full variable domain is EAGVTQFPSHSVIEKGQTVTLRCDPISGHDNLYWYRRVMGKEIKFLLHFVKESKQDESGMPNNRFLAERTGGTYSTLKVQPAELEDSGVYFCASSRAGYEQYFGPGTRLTVT.

V usage is TRBV7-3 and J usage is TRBJ1-2, with D possibly being TRBD1 (6 bases). This CDR3 region has 14 residues. The germline V and J ends were trimmed by 0 bases and 6 bases, with 11 bases remaining between them. Germline V gene data show CDR1 as SGHTA and CDR2 as FQGTGA. Written as DNA, the CDR3 is TGTGCCAGCAGCTTAACGGGGCGGGGGCATGGCTACACCTTC. Its protein is CASSLTGRGHGYTF.

This chain's CDR3 is CASSRSGMDGYTF. The CDR3 region has the DNA TGTGCCAGCTCACGATCAGGGATGGATGGCTACACCTTC. The J gene is TRBJ1-2, the V gene TRBV18, with D perhaps TRBD1 (5 bases). Germline assignment: CDR1 KGHSH and CDR2 LQKENI. The CDR3 has 13 amino acids. V gave up 4 bases and J gave up 6 bases, with 12 bases separating them.

This chain joins TRBV5-4 and TRBJ2-3; D ambiguous. The CDR3 contains 15 residues. V was trimmed by 1 base and J by 1 base, leaving 10 bases between them. Germline V CDR1 and CDR2: SGHNT, YYREEE (reference sequence). The CDR3 nucleotides read TGTGCCAGCAGCTTGTCGGACCCTCGCACAGATACGCAGTATTTT. This translates into CASSLSDPRTDTQYF.

The genes are TRBV4-3 and TRBJ2-7, with D tentatively TRBD2 (5 bases). V was pared by 0 bases and J by 3 bases, with 12 bases between. CDR3 length equals 15 residues. The V gene's germline CDR1 is LGHNA and CDR2 YSLEER. The CDR3 here is CASSQEGTRNYEQYF. The CDR3 nucleotides are TGCGCCAGCAGCCAAGAAGGCACTAGGAACTACGAGCAGTACTTC.

V gene TRBV6-1 combines with J gene TRBJ2-7, with TRBD1 matching over 9 bases. Germline CDR1 MNHNS, CDR2 SASEGT. The CDR3 is 15 amino acids. V lost 7 bases to trimming and J lost 2 bases; unmatched junction nucleotides: 9. The CDR3 reads CASKSGTGYPYEQYF. As DNA, the CDR3 is TGTGCCAGCAAATCCGGGACAGGGTATCCCTACGAGCAGTACTTC.

This clone was detected once. The V and J genes are TRBV6-5 and TRBJ1-5; D ambiguous. V was clipped by 0 bases and J by 5 bases, with 8 bases between them. This CDR3 has 14 amino acids. Germline lookup yields CDR1 MNHEY and CDR2 SVGAGI. CDR3 coding DNA: TGTGCCAGCAGTTACTCGACCGCGGATCAGCCCCAGCATTTT. Translating it yields CASSYSTADQPQHF.

J is TRBJ1-2 and V is TRBV6-1; no reliable D call. This CDR3 is 15 amino acids long. Per the germline V gene, CDR1 is MNHNS and CDR2 is SASEGT. V lost 6 bases to trimming and J lost 8 bases, with 22 bases between them. CDR3 nucleotides: TGTGCCAGCAGCAAAGCCGACGACGGGGTAGGAGGCTACACCTTC. Protein product: CASSKADDGVGGYTF.

The rearrangement links TRBV30 to TRBJ1-1, with D unclear. The CDR3 runs 13 residues. Germline CDR1 GTSNPN, CDR2 SVGIG (reference sequence). Trimming removed 4 bases at V and 5 bases at J, with 14 bases between. The CDR3 DNA follows: TGTGCCTGGATTTTGGTGGGAACAACTGAAGCTTTCTTT. As protein: CAWILVGTTEAFF.

V gene TRBV18 combines with J gene TRBJ1-2; 10 nucleotides agree with TRBD1. The ends lost 4 bases at V and 4 bases at J; junction bases unmatched: 6. Germline V lookup: CDR1 KGHSH, CDR2 LQKENI. The CDR3 totals 15 residues. CDR3 residues: CASSLLDRGIYGYTF. CDR3 DNA: TGTGCCAGCTCACTACTGGACAGGGGGATCTATGGCTACACCTTC.

CDR3 sequence reads: CASSLVLGETLHF. Written as DNA, the CDR3 is TGCGCCAGCAGCTTGGTATTAGGGGAAACCCTCCACTTT. The genes are TRBV5-1 and TRBJ1-6; D may be TRBD1 (5 bases). The CDR3 sequence is 13 residues long. Per germline, CDR1 SGHRS and CDR2 YFSETQ. Trimming pared 0 bases from V and 14 bases from J, leaving 12 bases between.

This chain uses TRBV29-1 with TRBJ2-1; the D is unclear. Per the germline V gene, CDR1 is SQVTM and CDR2 is ANQGSEA. The CDR3 has 13 residues. V shed 4 bases and J shed 1 base, with 8 bases lying between them. The CDR3 protein is CSVVASSYNEQFF. The CDR3, as DNA: TGCAGCGTTGTGGCTAGTTCCTACAATGAGCAGTTCTTC.

V is TRBV19 and J is TRBJ2-7; 12 positions match TRBD1. CDR3 length: 15 amino acids. CDR1 and CDR2 from the germline V gene are LNHDA and SQIVND (reference sequence). V trimming: 3 bases; J trimming: 6 bases; junction bases outside the gene matches: 6. CDR3 sequence: CASSMGQGATSEQYF. In nucleotides, the CDR3 is TGTGCCAGTAGTATGGGACAGGGGGCTACCTCCGAGCAGTACTTC.

The rearrangement joins TRBV30 to TRBJ1-2; D not resolved. This CDR3 is built from 11 residues. Germline V CDR1 and CDR2: GTSNPN, SVGIG (reference sequence). Trimming cost V 0 bases and J 9 bases, with 8 bases left between them. The CDR3 DNA sequence: TGTGCCTGGAGTGTCGGCAACCGCTACACCTTC. This encodes CAWSVGNRYTF.

The rearrangement uses TRBV29-1 and TRBJ1-2; no clear D. Trimming took off 4 bases at V and 5 bases at J, with 11 bases between the two ends. The CDR3 is 12 amino acids. Germline CDR1 is SQVTM and CDR2 is ANQGSEA. The CDR3 loop reads CSVGLEPYGYTF. The CDR3 bases are TGCAGCGTTGGCCTGGAACCTTATGGCTACACCTTC.

V usage is TRBV11-1 and J usage is TRBJ2-7; possible D gene TRBD2, 5 bases. The V gene lost 5 bases and the J gene lost 3 bases, with 8 bases spanning the gap. The CDR3 runs to 12 residues. Looked up from germline, CDR1 is SGHAT and CDR2 is FQDESV (reference sequence). The CDR3 loop is CASSVGDYEQYF. The CDR3 region has the DNA TGTGCCAGCAGCGTCGGGGACTACGAGCAGTACTTC.

CDR3 region: CASSSEGVPNTGELFF. CDR3 in DNA: TGTGCCAGCAGTTCTGAGGGGGTACCGAACACCGGGGAGCTGTTTTTT. This chain joins TRBV2 and TRBJ2-2; tentative D call: TRBD1 (6 bases). This CDR3 is built from 16 residues. CDR1 is SNHLY and CDR2 is FYNNEI in the germline V gene. V was cut by 5 bases and J by 0 bases, with 13 bases left in between.

This chain connects TRBV7-3 to TRBJ2-3; 9 bases fit TRBD2. J was trimmed by 3 bases and V by 3 bases; bases with no gene match: 1. Germline V CDR1 and CDR2: SGHTA, FQGTGA. CDR3 length: 14 amino acids. For the CDR3, the DNA is TGTGCCAGCAGCTTCAGCGGGGGGACAGATACGCAGTATTTT. Encoded protein: CASSFSGGTDTQYF.

This chain uses TRBV29-1 with TRBJ2-5; TRBD2 matches 8 bases. V lost 5 bases to trimming and J lost 1 base; unmatched junction nucleotides: 6. The CDR3 is 14 amino acids. The germline gives CDR1 SQVTM, CDR2 ANQGSEA. This chain's CDR3 is CSVSRTSSQETQYF. DNA of the CDR3: TGCAGCGTTTCCCGGACTAGCAGCCAAGAGACCCAGTACTTC.